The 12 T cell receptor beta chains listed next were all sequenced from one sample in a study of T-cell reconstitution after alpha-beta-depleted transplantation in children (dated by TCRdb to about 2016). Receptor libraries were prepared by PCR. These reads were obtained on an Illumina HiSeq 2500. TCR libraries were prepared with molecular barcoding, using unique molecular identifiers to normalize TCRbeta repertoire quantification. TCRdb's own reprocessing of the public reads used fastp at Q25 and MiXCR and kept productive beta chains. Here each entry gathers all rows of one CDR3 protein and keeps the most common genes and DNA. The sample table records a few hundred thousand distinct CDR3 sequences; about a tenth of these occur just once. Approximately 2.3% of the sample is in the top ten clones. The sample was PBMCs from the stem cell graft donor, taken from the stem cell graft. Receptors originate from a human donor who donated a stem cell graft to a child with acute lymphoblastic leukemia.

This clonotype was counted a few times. The CDR3 loop is CASSLRTGSGGEQYF. CDR3 nucleotide sequence: TGCGCCAGCAGCCTACGGACTGGGAGTGGGGGTGAGCAGTACTTC. The J gene is TRBJ2-7, the V gene TRBV5-1; tentatively, D is TRBD1 or TRBD2 (5 bases each). The CDR3 is 15 residues long. Trimming left V 4 bases short and J 7 bases short, with 21 bases between. The V gene's germline CDR1 is SGHRS and CDR2 YFSETQ.

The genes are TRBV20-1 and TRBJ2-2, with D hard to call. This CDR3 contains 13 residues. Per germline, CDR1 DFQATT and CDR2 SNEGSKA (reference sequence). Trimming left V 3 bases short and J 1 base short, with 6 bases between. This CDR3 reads CSARAVNTGELFF. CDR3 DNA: TGCAGTGCTAGGGCTGTGAACACCGGGGAGCTGTTTTTT.

The CDR3 reads CASSQAREGTGVYGYTF. The DNA for the CDR3 is TGCGCCAGCAGCCAAGCTCGTGAGGGGACAGGGGTCTATGGCTACACCTTC. The chain has TRBV4-3 and TRBJ1-2; TRBD1 agrees at 10 bases. Germline trimming cut 1 base from V and 4 bases from J; bases unmatched to any gene: 9. CDR1 and CDR2 from the germline V gene are LGHNA and YSLEER. The CDR3 consists of 17 residues.

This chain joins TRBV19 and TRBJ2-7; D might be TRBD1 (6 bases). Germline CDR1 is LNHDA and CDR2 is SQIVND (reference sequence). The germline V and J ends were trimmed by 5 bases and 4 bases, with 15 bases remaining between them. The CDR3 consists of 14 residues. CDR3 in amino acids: CASSSGDQLYEQYF. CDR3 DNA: TGTGCCAGTAGTTCAGGGGACCAATTGTACGAGCAGTACTTC. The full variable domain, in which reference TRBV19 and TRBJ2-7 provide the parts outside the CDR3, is DGGITQSPKYLFRKEGQNVTLSCEQNLNHDAMYWYRQDPGQGLRLIYYSQIVNDFQKGDIAEGYSVSREKKESFPLTVTSAQKNPTAFYLCASSSGDQLYEQYFGPGTRLTVT.

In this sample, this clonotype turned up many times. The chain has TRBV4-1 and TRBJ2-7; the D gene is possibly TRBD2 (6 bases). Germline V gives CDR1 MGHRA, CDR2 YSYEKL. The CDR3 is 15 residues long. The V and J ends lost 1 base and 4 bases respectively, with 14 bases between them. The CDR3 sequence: CASSQAGVGGYEQYF. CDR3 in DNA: TGCGCCAGCAGCCAAGCGGGGGTGGGGGGATACGAGCAGTACTTC.

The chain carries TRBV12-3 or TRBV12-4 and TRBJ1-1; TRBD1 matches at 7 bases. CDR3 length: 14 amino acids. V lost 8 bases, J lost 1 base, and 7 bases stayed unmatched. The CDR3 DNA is TGTGCCAGCGCCGCAGGGGGGAAGAACACTGAAGCTTTCTTT. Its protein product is CASAAGGKNTEAFF.

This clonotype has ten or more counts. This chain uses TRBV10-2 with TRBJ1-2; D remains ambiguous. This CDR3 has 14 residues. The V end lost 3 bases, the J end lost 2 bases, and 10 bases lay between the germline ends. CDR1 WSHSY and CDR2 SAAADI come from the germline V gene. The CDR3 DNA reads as TGCGCCAGCAGTGACGTCGTGGGCAACTATGGCTACACCTTC. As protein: CASSDVVGNYGYTF.

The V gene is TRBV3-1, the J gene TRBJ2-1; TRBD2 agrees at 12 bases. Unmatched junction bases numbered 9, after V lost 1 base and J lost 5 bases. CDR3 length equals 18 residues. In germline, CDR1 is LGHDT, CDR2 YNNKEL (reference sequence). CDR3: CASSQGGLAGGGNNEQFF. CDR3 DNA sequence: TGTGCCAGCAGCCAAGGAGGGCTAGCGGGAGGGGGGAACAATGAGCAGTTCTTC.

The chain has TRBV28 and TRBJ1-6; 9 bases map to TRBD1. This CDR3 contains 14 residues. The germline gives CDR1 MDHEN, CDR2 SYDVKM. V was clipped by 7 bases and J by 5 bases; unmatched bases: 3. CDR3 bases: TGTGCCAGCACCGGACAGGGGAATAATTCACCCCTCCACTTT. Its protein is CASTGQGNNSPLHF.

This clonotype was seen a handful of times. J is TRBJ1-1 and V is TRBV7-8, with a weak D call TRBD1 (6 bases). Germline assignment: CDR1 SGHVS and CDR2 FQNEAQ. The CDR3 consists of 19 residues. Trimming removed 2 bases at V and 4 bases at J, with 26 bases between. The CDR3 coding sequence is TGTGCCAGCAGCTTAAAACGGACACCGGGACAAAAAAAGGGCACTGAAGCTTTCTTT. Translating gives CASSLKRTPGQKKGTEAFF.

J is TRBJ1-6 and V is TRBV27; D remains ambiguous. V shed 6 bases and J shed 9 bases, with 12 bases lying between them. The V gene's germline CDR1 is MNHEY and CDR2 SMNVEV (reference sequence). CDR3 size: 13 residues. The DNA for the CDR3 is TGTGCCAGCAGCATGGGTTTTGGTTCACCCCTCCACTTT. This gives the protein CASSMGFGSPLHF.

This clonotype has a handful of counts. CDR3 in DNA: TGTGCCAGCAGTTTCCGACCGATGGGACTAGTTAACACCGGGGAGCTGTTTTTT. The encoded protein is CASSFRPMGLVNTGELFF. The V and J genes are TRBV28 and TRBJ2-2; 8 bases are a match to TRBD2. The length of the CDR3 is 18 residues. Trimming cost V 3 bases and J 2 bases; bases outside gene matches: 11. Germline V CDR1 and CDR2: MDHEN, SYDVKM.